Below, 7 T cell receptor beta chains from the same sample are listed, as sequenced in a study of T cells in Graves' hyperthyroidism and ophthalmopathy. Amplified regions were TCR beta CDR3 sequences from RNA transcripts. Using the HTBI primer set, a first-round RT-PCR was run on the TCR CDR3. TCRdb re-analysed the multiplex PCR reads in MiXCR, keeping a single row per CDR3 protein. The sample carries around 370,000 distinct CDR3 sequences, roughly 20% recorded once. Material for sequencing was blood. The origin of the receptors is a man younger than 35 with Graves' ophthalmopathy.

This clonotype came up many times. The V gene is TRBV2, the J gene TRBJ1-6; D perhaps matches TRBD1 (5 bases). The CDR3 consists of 15 residues. V dropped 3 bases and J dropped 10 bases, with 16 bases sitting between them. Germline lookup yields CDR1 SNHLY and CDR2 FYNNEI. The CDR3 DNA sequence: TGTGCCAGCAGTGAGATGGGTGGGGGGAACTCACCCCTCCACTTT. This codes for CASSEMGGGNSPLHF. Full variable domain (missing parts from reference TRBV2 and TRBJ1-6): EPEVTQTPSHQVTQMGQEVILRCVPISNHLYFYWYRQILGQKVEFLVSFYNNEISEKSEIFDDQFSVERPDGSNFTLKIRSTKLEDSAMYFCASSEMGGGNSPLHFGNGTRLTVT.

This clonotype was seen repeatedly, ten times or more. This chain uses TRBV7-8 with TRBJ1-6, with D maybe TRBD1 (5 bases). The germline V gene encodes CDR1 SGHVS and CDR2 FQNEAQ. The CDR3 spans 15 residues. V was shortened by 1 base and J by 10 bases, with 14 bases between the two germline ends. CDR3 sequence (DNA): TGTGCCAGCAGCTTAGGAGGGGCGATAGGGTCACCCCTCCACTTT. This codes for CASSLGGAIGSPLHF.

V is TRBV12-3 or TRBV12-4 and J is TRBJ1-5; the D is unclear. The CDR3 has 14 amino acids. Trimming pared 5 bases from V and 6 bases from J, leaving 14 bases between. CDR3 in DNA: TGTGCCAGCAGTCTTCAAGGGCCTCGTCAGCCCCAGCATTTT. Translating gives CASSLQGPRQPQHF.

This clonotype was seen at least ten times. The chain has TRBV11-2 and TRBJ2-7; 7 positions agree with TRBD1. Germline CDR1 SGHAT, CDR2 FQNNGV. Trimming cost V 5 bases and J 6 bases; bases outside gene matches: 10. The CDR3 extends over 14 amino acids. CDR3 amino acids: CASSNRGGAGEQYF. The CDR3 DNA is TGTGCCAGCAGCAACAGGGGTGGCGCGGGCGAGCAGTACTTC.

There are many counts of this clonotype. CDR3 loop: CASSQRQTRGTDTQYF. The CDR3 DNA is TGTGCCAGCAGCCAAAGACAGACTAGGGGGACAGATACGCAGTATTTT. This sequence joins TRBV3-1 and TRBJ2-3; D could derive from TRBD1 or TRBD2 (6 bases each). CDR1 is LGHDT, CDR2 YNNKEL, per germline (reference sequence). Trimming shortened V by 2 bases and J by 3 bases, and 15 bases separated the two germline ends. The CDR3 covers 16 residues.

The chain links TRBV27 to TRBJ1-2; no clear D gene. CDR1 is MNHEY, CDR2 SMNVEV, per germline (reference sequence). Trimming removed 8 bases from V and 5 bases from J, with 12 bases in between. The CDR3 runs to 12 residues. This chain's CDR3 is CASGYNGYGYTF. CDR3 in DNA: TGTGCCAGCGGCTACAACGGTTATGGCTACACCTTC.

The rearrangement uses TRBV5-1 and TRBJ1-2, with D perhaps TRBD1 (6 bases). Per the germline V gene, CDR1 is SGHRS and CDR2 is YFSETQ. V lost 4 bases, J lost 8 bases, and 18 bases lay in between. This CDR3 contains 14 residues. The DNA of the CDR3 is TGCGCCAGCAGCGTACAGGGAGGGGAGGGAGGCTACACCTTC. This codes for CASSVQGGEGGYTF.